The rows below give T cell receptor beta chains drawn from one sample of a study of CXCR3-negative and CXCR3-positive naive CD8 T cells. TCRdb derives one entry per CDR3 protein from the 5' RACE reads, leaving out DNA. This table holds around 96,000 distinct CDR3 sequences. Sequences were obtained from naive CXCR3- CD8+ T cells from blood. The source is a human donor in good health. Some clones in this sample may be carry-over from other donors' samples. The CDR3 runs from the conserved cysteine through the conserved F or W.

CSAGQGSYNEQFF TRBJ2-1 TRBV29-1
CASSLPSRHRPYEQYF TRBJ2-7 TRBV7-9
CASSAGQGYTNEKLFF TRBJ1-4 TRBV9
CASSSRGDTGELFF TRBJ2-2 TRBV9
CAISESGDTSSYNEQFF TRBJ2-1 TRBV10-3
CASHEGWLLGNQPQHF TRBJ1-5 TRBV5-5
CASNQGRADTQYF TRBJ2-3 TRBV12-3/TRBV12-4
CATSRERQETQYF TRBJ2-5 TRBV15
CASSRGGDRGANEQFF TRBJ2-1 TRBV18
CSASHEHGELFF TRBJ2-2 TRBV20-1
CASSFVGGSGELFF TRBJ2-2 TRBV12-3/TRBV12-4
CASSLGTVLDTQYF TRBJ2-3 TRBV27
CASSLHTNEAFF TRBJ1-1 TRBV5-4
CASSRGSSSVYNEQFF TRBJ2-1 TRBV10-3
CASSLAGATEAFF TRBJ1-1 TRBV12-3/TRBV12-4
CASTTHGTYEQYF TRBJ2-7 TRBV7-2
CASSRDRYGYTF TRBJ1-2 TRBV28
CASSEHPYEQYF TRBJ2-7 TRBV25-1
CASSAPGLAKNIQYF TRBJ2-4 TRBV12-3/TRBV12-4
CSVVEQGRGEQYF TRBJ2-7 TRBV29-1
CASSLVPTYIYEQYF TRBJ2-7 TRBV7-9
CASSQSPGLAVEQFF TRBJ2-1 TRBV4-1
CASSQAGAAVETQYF TRBJ2-5 TRBV14
CSVESGVFNTGELFF TRBJ2-2 TRBV29-1
CSVDRGGNYGYTF TRBJ1-2 TRBV29-1
CASSKDSNQPQHF TRBJ1-5 TRBV12-3/TRBV12-4
CASSLTGQEQYF TRBJ2-7 TRBV27
CASGLTPGGYEQYF TRBJ2-7 TRBV7-8
CATSSDPGGAGTGELFF TRBJ2-2 TRBV15
CATSRAGEPYNEQFF TRBJ2-1 TRBV15
CASSQDTLAGSTDTQYF TRBJ2-3 TRBV3-1
CASRLGVNTEAFF TRBJ1-1 TRBV12-3/TRBV12-4
CASSLASGADSYEQYF TRBJ2-7 TRBV7-9
CASSSLPGHGSGANVLTF TRBJ2-6 TRBV12-3/TRBV12-4
CASSARQGRDTEAFF TRBJ1-1 TRBV7-6
CASSSGGERTTYEQYF TRBJ2-7 TRBV7-9
CSVEEGAVGELFF TRBJ2-2 TRBV29-1
CASSYRGRNYGYTF TRBJ1-2 TRBV5-1
CASSQGASDSYEQYF TRBJ2-7 TRBV4-2
CASRLAGGGETQYF TRBJ2-5 TRBV28
CAPQVQAGRIPFYQPQHF TRBJ1-5 TRBV7-2
CASSFSWEWADTQYF TRBJ2-3 TRBV11-2
CASSHDSTSGANVLTF TRBJ2-6 TRBV3-1
CASSPGLAGDLSYEQYF TRBJ2-7 TRBV18
CSVGQGVEQYF TRBJ2-7 TRBV29-1
CATSSLAVYNEQFF TRBJ2-1 TRBV15